Each of the 18 T cell receptor beta chains below was sequenced from the same sample in a study of cytomegalovirus exposure and HLA in healthy donors. PCR employed 60 Vbeta and 13 Jbeta primers. Assay used: immunoSEQ multiplex PCR; TCRdb lists only in-frame clones, some missing. The sample includes 150,000 to 200,000 clones, around 86% of them seen just once. Sequencing was performed on PBMCs. The receptors originated from a woman in her late teens or twenties in good health and CMV-seronegative.

The genes are TRBV21-1 and TRBJ2-7; the DNA was not compared with TRBD1, the D call given in the table. TRBV21-1 is a listed pseudogene. The CDR3 is 14 amino acids. Here the CDR3 reads CASSRRYRAYEQYF. In DNA form, the CDR3 reads TGTGCCAGCAGCAGGAGGTACAGGGCCTACGAGCAGTACTTC.

The chain employs TRBV27 and TRBJ2-7; D perhaps matches TRBD1 (7 bases). Germline V lookup: CDR1 MNHEY, CDR2 SMNVEV (reference sequence). V shed 2 bases and J shed 5 bases, with 16 bases lying between them. CDR3 size: 15 residues. CDR3 nucleotide sequence: TGTGCCAGCAGTTTAGACGCAGGGGGGATCAACGAGCAGTACTTC. Translation: CASSLDAGGINEQYF.

This clone was counted once. The junction differs from germline at one of its ends, possibly a read error. The V gene is TRBV7-7, the J gene TRBJ2-3; 7 nucleotides align to TRBD1. This CDR3 comprises 16 residues. The germline CDR1 and CDR2 sequences are SSHAT and FNYEAQ (reference sequence). CDR3 residues: CASSPWTGGSTDTQYF. The CDR3 DNA is TGTGCTAGCAGCCCGTGGACAGGAGGCAGCACAGATACGCAGTATTTT.

The chain recombines TRBV5-4 with TRBJ1-3; D is uncertain. CDR1 is SGHNT and CDR2 is YYREEE in the germline V gene (reference sequence). Trimming pared 4 bases from V and 4 bases from J, leaving 21 bases between. The CDR3 covers 17 residues. CDR3 sequence: CASSLSGSLFGGNTIYF. The CDR3 DNA reads TGTGCCAGCAGCCTGTCGGGGAGTCTCTTCGGGGGAAACACCATATATTTT.

This chain connects TRBV5-4 to TRBJ1-2, with 9 bases matching TRBD1. J gave up 6 bases and V 5 bases, and 5 bases lay outside the gene matches. The CDR3 has 13 amino acids. CDR1 is SGHNT and CDR2 is YYREEE in the germline V gene (reference sequence). The CDR3 here is CASSPTGGHGYTF. The DNA of the CDR3 is TGTGCCAGCAGTCCGACAGGGGGTCATGGCTACACCTTC.

V is TRBV4-3 and J is TRBJ2-7, with TRBD1 identical over 10 bases. The CDR3 loop spans 14 amino acids. The junction had 4 bases not matched to a gene; V was cut back by 4 bases and J by 4 bases. Germline CDR1 and CDR2: LGHNA and YSLEER. CDR3 nucleotide sequence: TGCGCCAGCAGCCCCGGGACAGGGGCTTACGAGCAGTACTTC. Translation gives CASSPGTGAYEQYF.

The chain carries TRBV5-1 and TRBJ1-1; 9 nucleotides agree with TRBD1. The CDR3 sequence is 15 residues long. Trimming took 0 bases from V and 8 from J; bases not matched to a gene: 8. CDR1 is SGHRS and CDR2 is YFSETQ in the germline V gene. The DNA for the CDR3 is TGCGCCAGCAGCTTGGATATGGGACAGGGTACGGAAGCTTTCTTT. Translating it yields CASSLDMGQGTEAFF. The variable domain in full, completed from reference TRBV5-1 and TRBJ1-1, reads KAGVTQTPRYLIKTRGQQVTLSCSPISGHRSVSWYQQTPGQGLQFLFEYFSETQRNKGNFPGRFSGRQFSNSRSEMNVSTLELGDSALYLCASSLDMGQGTEAFFGQGTRLTVV.

This chain uses TRBV27 with TRBJ2-5; 7 positions match TRBD2. The J segment lost 5 bases and the V segment lost 2 bases, leaving 14 bases of the junction unmatched. This CDR3 has 17 amino acids. Germline CDR1 reads MNHEY; CDR2 reads SMNVEV (reference sequence). CDR3 coding DNA: TGTGCCAGCAGTTTAACGGGACGGGGGGAGGGCTGGGAGACCCAGTACTTC. Amino acid sequence: CASSLTGRGEGWETQYF.

The rearrangement links TRBV29-1 to TRBJ2-5; TRBD1 matches 11 bases. Germline assignment: CDR1 SQVTM and CDR2 ANQGSEA. V gave up 6 bases and J gave up 5 bases; unmatched junction bases: 8. The CDR3 sequence is 14 residues long. The CDR3 nucleotides read TGCAGCGTCGTCCGGGACAGGGGGTGGGAGACCCAGTACTTC. Translated, it gives CSVVRDRGWETQYF.

The rearrangement joins TRBV15 to TRBJ1-4; 8 bases are shared with TRBD1. The J segment lost 7 bases and the V segment lost 0 bases, leaving 7 bases of the junction unmatched. CDR3 size: 16 residues. Germline values: CDR1 LNHNV, CDR2 YYDKDF (reference sequence). CDR3 coding DNA: TGTGCCACCAGCAGAGATAGAGGACAGGGCGGTGAAAAACTGTTTTTT. This encodes CATSRDRGQGGEKLFF. The full variable domain, in which reference TRBV15 and TRBJ1-4 provide the parts outside the CDR3, is DAMVIQNPRYQVTQFGKPVTLSCSQTLNHNVMYWYQQKSSQAPKLLFHYYDKDFNNEADTPDNFQSRRPNTSFCFLDIRSPGLGDTAMYLCATSRDRGQGGEKLFFGSGTQLSVL.

This rearrangement joins TRBV2 to TRBJ2-3; 14 bases agree with TRBD2. With V trimmed by 5 bases and J by 4 bases, 5 bases remained unmatched. This CDR3 contains 16 residues. Germline V gives CDR1 SNHLY, CDR2 FYNNEI. The CDR3 reads CASSPGLAGVADTQYF. DNA for the CDR3: TGTGCCAGCAGTCCGGGACTAGCGGGAGTGGCAGATACGCAGTATTTT.

The chain links TRBV19 to TRBJ1-2, with TRBD1 identical over 8 bases. Trimming cost V 7 bases and J 5 bases; bases outside gene matches: 9. CDR1 and CDR2 from the germline V gene are LNHDA and SQIVND (reference sequence). This CDR3 spans 14 amino acids. The CDR3 nucleotides read TGTGCCAGTAACCCTCTGGACAGGGAATATGGCTACACCTTC. Its translation is CASNPLDREYGYTF.

This clone has just a few counts. J is TRBJ1-3 and V is TRBV5-4, with 9 bases that match TRBD1. Germline assignment: CDR1 SGHNT and CDR2 YYREEE (reference sequence). The CDR3 sequence is 16 residues long. J gave up 1 base and V 2 bases, and 4 bases lay outside the gene matches. The CDR3 region is CASSFRTGESGNTIYF. CDR3 in DNA: TGTGCCAGCAGCTTCCGGACAGGGGAATCTGGAAACACCATATATTTT.

This clone was counted between two and nine times. The chain employs TRBV4-2 and TRBJ1-1; 7 bases align to TRBD1. The germline gives CDR1 LGHNA, CDR2 YNFKEQ. The CDR3 length is 15 residues. With V trimmed by 0 bases and J by 8 bases, 9 bases remained unmatched. The CDR3 loop is CASSQDPLGQAEAFF. CDR3 DNA sequence: TGTGCCAGCAGCCAAGACCCGCTAGGACAGGCCGAAGCTTTCTTT.

This clone has just one count. V usage is TRBV15 and J usage is TRBJ1-2; D gene ambiguous. Germline CDR1 reads LNHNV; CDR2 reads YYDKDF (reference sequence). CDR3 length equals 16 residues. Trimming pared 0 bases from V and 3 bases from J, leaving 14 bases between. The CDR3 is CATSREYAGEDYGYTF. As DNA, the CDR3 is TGTGCCACCAGCAGAGAATATGCAGGCGAAGACTATGGCTACACCTTC. The variable domain in full, with the rest retrieved from reference TRBV15 and TRBJ1-2, is DAMVIQNPRYQVTQFGKPVTLSCSQTLNHNVMYWYQQKSSQAPKLLFHYYDKDFNNEADTPDNFQSRRPNTSFCFLDIRSPGLGDTAMYLCATSREYAGEDYGYTFGSGTRLTVV.

This chain uses TRBV9 with TRBJ1-5, with 8 bases aligning to TRBD1. The CDR3 length is 14 residues. J gave up 4 bases and V 0 bases, and 0 bases lay outside the gene matches. Germline V CDR1 and CDR2: SGDLS, YYNGEE. CDR3 bases: TGTGCCAGCAGCGTAGGGACAGGGAATCAGCCCCAGCATTTT. It codes for CASSVGTGNQPQHF.

The chain employs TRBV6-4 and TRBJ1-2; perhaps TRBD1 as D (5 bases). V gave up 0 bases and J gave up 1 base, with 12 bases separating them. The CDR3 sequence is 16 residues long. CDR1 is MRHNA, CDR2 SNTAGT, per germline. CDR3 DNA sequence: TGTGCCAGCAGTGACTCGGGGCGGGATTTTAACTATGGCTACACCTTC. It encodes CASSDSGRDFNYGYTF.

This chain uses TRBV7-2 with TRBJ2-7; possibly TRBD1 for D (5 bases). This CDR3 region has 15 residues. Germline CDR1 reads SGHTA; CDR2 reads FQGNSA. V was clipped by 4 bases and J by 3 bases, with 16 bases between them. The CDR3 sequence is CASSSRTRQGYEQYF. Written as DNA, the CDR3 is TGTGCCAGCAGCTCTAGGACCCGGCAGGGCTACGAGCAGTACTTC.